This TCR beta chain came from a study of T cell responses to AZD1222 COVID-19 vaccine. Clones were read by immunoSEQ multiplex PCR, and TCRdb kept only the in-frame ones, dropping some. The sample includes roughly 50,000 clones, approximately 86% of them seen just once. Points from the study as a whole: The donors showed a predominance of white British ancestry and of females, with possible underestimation of clonal diversity.

Turning to this clone: Its antigen is currently unknown.

CDR3 length: 13 amino acids. The junction had 4 bases not matched to a gene; V was cut back by 5 bases and J by 4 bases. Germline CDR1 and CDR2: SEHNR and FQNEAQ (reference sequence). The receptor was isolated from an adult who received the AZD1222 COVID-19 vaccine. The sample here was peripheral blood, taken 28 days after the second AZD1222 dose. The chain recombines TRBV7-9 with TRBJ1-2, with TRBD1 identical over 7 bases. The CDR3 loop is CASSRGQVYGYTF. The CDR3 nucleotides read TGTGCCAGCAGCAGGGGGCAGGTCTATGGCTACACCTTC.